These 24 T cell receptor beta chains were all obtained from the same sample, sequenced in a study of CD8 T cells in Susac syndrome. A quantity of about 0.5 to 1 ug RNA underwent reverse transcription using random hexamers. MiXCR, run by TCRdb on the immunoSEQ multiplex PCR reads, gives a single entry per CDR3 protein. The sample records 250,000 to 300,000 distinct CDR3 sequences, 75% to 90% being singletons. Sequencing used CD8+ T cells from PBMCs. The receptors come from a human donor with multiple sclerosis.

The chain recombines TRBV18 with TRBJ2-3; D not certain. V was clipped by 3 bases and J by 4 bases, with 17 bases between them. Germline-derived CDR1 and CDR2 are KGHSH and LQKENI. The CDR3 covers 16 residues. Here the CDR3 DNA reads TGTGCCAGCTCACCCCCCCAGGATCCACGCGCAGATACGCAGTATTTT. It encodes CASSPPQDPRADTQYF. The variable domain in full, with the rest retrieved from reference TRBV18 and TRBJ2-3, is NAGVMQNPRHLVRRRGQEARLRCSPMKGHSHVYWYRQLPEEGLKFMVYLQKENIIDESGMPKERFSAEFPKEGPSILRIQQVVRGDSAAYFCASSPPQDPRADTQYFGPGTRLTVL.

This chain connects TRBV27 to TRBJ1-1, with D unresolved. The CDR3 runs to 13 residues. The V gene lost 3 bases and the J gene lost 0 bases, with 5 bases spanning the gap. The germline V gene encodes CDR1 MNHEY and CDR2 SMNVEV (reference sequence). DNA for the CDR3: TGTGCCAGCAGTTTTGCCATGAACACTGAAGCTTTCTTT. Its translation is CASSFAMNTEAFF.

This chain uses TRBV19 with TRBJ1-5; D unclear. CDR3 length: 17 residues. Trimming cost V 1 base and J 5 bases, with 18 bases left between them. The V gene's germline CDR1 is LNHDA and CDR2 SQIVND (reference sequence). CDR3 sequence (DNA): TGTGCCAGTAGTATAGCCGACGGGAGCGAGAAGGATCAGCCCCAGCATTTT. Amino acid sequence: CASSIADGSEKDQPQHF.

The rearrangement joins TRBV18 to TRBJ2-7; no clear D. The CDR3 runs to 14 residues. V lost 0 bases and J 9 bases, leaving 15 bases between the germline ends. Germline loops: CDR1 KGHSH, CDR2 LQKENI. The DNA for the CDR3 is TGTGCCAGCTCACCACCGGAAGGTCTCAACGGGCAGTACTTC. It encodes CASSPPEGLNGQYF.

The chain links TRBV4-3 to TRBJ2-7, with 10 positions matching TRBD1. Looked up from germline, CDR1 is LGHNA and CDR2 is YSLEER. CDR3 size: 16 residues. Trimming removed 0 bases from V and 2 bases from J; junction bases left unmatched: 4. CDR3 sequence reads: CASSQDWTGGPYEQYF. The CDR3, as DNA: TGCGCCAGCAGCCAAGATTGGACAGGGGGGCCCTACGAGCAGTACTTC.

The chain carries TRBV20-1 and TRBJ2-2; possibly TRBD2 for D (5 bases). V lost 0 bases and J lost 3, with 11 bases in between. The CDR3 sequence is 15 residues long. From germline, CDR1 is DFQATT and CDR2 SNEGSKA (reference sequence). CDR3 region: CSAREAGVHTGELFF. CDR3 DNA: TGCAGTGCTAGAGAGGCCGGGGTCCACACCGGGGAGCTGTTTTTT.

The chain couples TRBV5-1 to TRBJ1-1, with D unresolved. The CDR3 has 14 amino acids. Germline CDR1 is SGHRS and CDR2 is YFSETQ. V lost 4 bases and J 1 base, leaving 11 bases between the germline ends. In DNA, the CDR3 is TGCGCCAGCAGCCCGGATGTGGCGAACACTGAAGCTTTCTTT. Its protein is CASSPDVANTEAFF.

The V and J genes are TRBV6-2 or TRBV6-3 and TRBJ2-2, with TRBD2 matching over 8 bases. CDR1 MNHEY and CDR2 SVGEGT come from the germline V gene. This CDR3 has 14 amino acids. The trim removed 6 bases at V and 3 bases at J, leaving 3 bases unmatched. Here the CDR3 reads CASSSGRDTGELFF. Here the CDR3 DNA reads TGTGCCAGCAGCTCCGGGAGGGACACCGGGGAGCTGTTTTTT.

This rearrangement joins TRBV20-1 to TRBJ2-2, with 7 bases that match TRBD2. Losses at the gene ends were 0 bases for V and 1 base for J; bases not matched to a gene: 5. The CDR3 runs 16 residues. Germline values: CDR1 DFQATT, CDR2 SNEGSKA (reference sequence). CDR3 protein: CSARDPQRENTGELFF. CDR3 DNA: TGCAGTGCTAGAGATCCCCAGCGGGAGAACACCGGGGAGCTGTTTTTT.

J is TRBJ2-4 and V is TRBV7-9; D is uncertain. The V and J ends lost 5 bases and 6 bases respectively, with 11 bases between them. The length of the CDR3 is 13 residues. In germline, CDR1 is SEHNR, CDR2 FQNEAQ (reference sequence). Here the CDR3 reads CASSPTDRNIQYF. CDR3 coding DNA: TGTGCCAGCAGCCCTACGGACCGAAACATTCAGTACTTC.

The gene calls are TRBV28 and TRBJ1-5; 7 bases map to TRBD1. Germline values: CDR1 MDHEN, CDR2 SYDVKM. The CDR3 has 14 amino acids. Trimming cost V 5 bases and J 7 bases; bases outside gene matches: 8. The DNA of the CDR3 is TGTGCCAGCAGTCCGACAGGGTTCGACCAGCCCCAGCATTTT. Residues: CASSPTGFDQPQHF. Drawing the rest from reference TRBV28 and TRBJ1-5, the complete variable domain is DVKVTQSSRYLVKRTGEKVFLECVQDMDHENMFWYRQDPGLGLRLIYFSYDVKMKEKGDIPEGYSVSREKKERFSLILESASTNQTSMYLCASSPTGFDQPQHFGDGTRLSIL.

The CDR3 DNA follows: TGTGCCAGCAGCTTAGAATTGGGATACGAGCAGTACTTC. It translates to CASSLELGYEQYF. V gene TRBV7-8 combines with J gene TRBJ2-7; D is undetermined. With 1 base removed from V and 4 bases from J, the gap between germline ends came to 8 bases. The germline CDR1 and CDR2 sequences are SGHVS and FQNEAQ. The CDR3 covers 13 residues.

This clonotype was seen a single time. The chain is built from TRBV6-6 and TRBJ2-7; D gene unclear. The germline V and J ends were trimmed by 6 bases and 3 bases, with 6 bases remaining between them. This CDR3 has 11 amino acids. Germline values: CDR1 MNHNY, CDR2 SVGAGI (reference sequence). The CDR3 DNA reads TGTGCCAGCAGGTACGGCTACGAGCAGTACTTC. This codes for CASRYGYEQYF.

The V and J genes are TRBV2 and TRBJ2-2; 8 bases fit TRBD1. Trimming took 5 bases from V and 5 from J; bases not matched to a gene: 13. The CDR3 is 17 amino acids. Per the germline V gene, CDR1 is SNHLY and CDR2 is FYNNEI. CDR3 in amino acids: CASSSDRDNRRTGELFF. CDR3 bases: TGTGCCAGCAGTTCGGACAGGGACAATAGGCGAACCGGGGAGCTGTTTTTT. Variable domain in full (rest from reference TRBV2 and TRBJ2-2): EPEVTQTPSHQVTQMGQEVILRCVPISNHLYFYWYRQILGQKVEFLVSFYNNEISEKSEIFDDQFSVERPDGSNFTLKIRSTKLEDSAMYFCASSSDRDNRRTGELFFGEGSRLTVL.

V is TRBV9 and J is TRBJ1-1; 11 bases line up with TRBD1. This CDR3 spans 16 amino acids. The germline V gene encodes CDR1 SGDLS and CDR2 YYNGEE. V gave up 0 bases and J gave up 5 bases; unmatched junction bases: 6. CDR3 in amino acids: CASSVDGQGARTEAFF. The CDR3 nucleotides are TGTGCCAGCAGCGTAGATGGACAGGGGGCGCGGACTGAAGCTTTCTTT.

The rearrangement uses TRBV11-2 and TRBJ2-7, with a possible D match to TRBD1 (5 bases). CDR3 length: 17 amino acids. Deletions cut 0 bases from V and 3 bases from J, with 18 bases between. Germline values: CDR1 SGHAT, CDR2 FQNNGV. The CDR3 coding sequence is TGTGCCAGCAGCTTAGACCCTGTACAGGATAGTTACTACGAGCAGTACTTC. The encoded protein is CASSLDPVQDSYYEQYF.

J is TRBJ1-3 and V is TRBV9; D possibly corresponds to TRBD1 (6 bases). Trimming removed 3 bases at V and 0 bases at J, with 13 bases between. CDR1 is SGDLS and CDR2 is YYNGEE in the germline V gene. This CDR3 is 16 amino acids long. The CDR3 spells CASSGPSGDSGNTIYF. In nucleotides, the CDR3 is TGTGCCAGCAGCGGCCCGTCAGGGGACTCTGGAAACACCATATATTTT.

This clonotype was picked up one time. The chain combines TRBV30 with TRBJ2-7; weak D call: TRBD1 (5 bases). From germline, CDR1 is GTSNPN and CDR2 SVGIG (reference sequence). The CDR3 contains 18 residues. Trimming shortened V by 0 bases and J by 5 bases, and 26 bases separated the two germline ends. The CDR3 region has the DNA TGTGCCTGGAGTGTGTATATGTTAGGGGTTCCCACGGGCGACGAGCAGTACTTC. This codes for CAWSVYMLGVPTGDEQYF.

The chain carries TRBV28 and TRBJ2-1, with D perhaps matching TRBD1 (6 bases). CDR3 length equals 15 residues. Germline V gives CDR1 MDHEN, CDR2 SYDVKM. The V end lost 2 bases, the J end lost 5 bases, and 13 bases lay between the germline ends. The chain's CDR3 is CASSLRQVRDNEQFF. As DNA, the CDR3 is TGTGCCAGCAGTTTAAGACAGGTTAGGGACAATGAGCAGTTCTTC.

The chain is built from TRBV23-1 and TRBJ2-1; TRBD2 matches at 7 bases. TRBV23-1 is an ORF, and what it does is uncertain. CDR3 length: 21 residues. V lost 0 bases and J lost 0; bases outside the gene matches: 17. CDR3 sequence (DNA): TGCGCCAGCAGTCAATCGAGGTCCTCCCGGGGTAGCGGGCTCTCCTACAATGAGCAGTTCTTC. It translates to CASSQSRSSRGSGLSYNEQFF.

This clonotype was observed once. The chain links TRBV6-5 to TRBJ2-7; D tentatively reads TRBD1 or TRBD2 (6 bases each). Trimming left V 4 bases short and J 6 bases short, with 22 bases between. This CDR3 comprises 16 residues. Germline values: CDR1 MNHEY, CDR2 SVGAGI. CDR3 sequence reads: CASSFFRGTMTGEQYF. CDR3 nucleotides: TGTGCCAGCAGTTTTTTCCGCGGGACAATGACGGGCGAGCAGTACTTC.

This sequence joins TRBV3-1 and TRBJ2-7; 8 nucleotides match TRBD2. V was pared by 0 bases and J by 1 base, with 8 bases of the junction left unmatched. The germline gives CDR1 LGHDT, CDR2 YNNKEL (reference sequence). The CDR3 runs 17 residues. The CDR3 loop reads CASSQDPRTSTSYEQYF. As DNA, the CDR3 is TGTGCCAGCAGCCAAGATCCCCGGACTAGCACGTCCTACGAGCAGTACTTC.

The genes are TRBV7-9 and TRBJ2-3, with D hard to call. Germline CDR1 is SEHNR and CDR2 is FQNEAQ (reference sequence). This CDR3 is 15 amino acids long. The germline V and J ends were trimmed by 1 base and 2 bases, with 10 bases remaining between them. CDR3 bases: TGTGCCAGCAGCTTAGGGTGGCAGAACACAGATACGCAGTATTTT. Its protein is CASSLGWQNTDTQYF.

The rearrangement links TRBV24-1 to TRBJ2-5, with D hard to call. CDR3 length: 13 amino acids. Germline-derived CDR1 and CDR2 are KGHDR and SFDVKD. Trimming removed 5 bases at V and 3 bases at J, with 9 bases between. The DNA of the CDR3 is TGTGCCACCAGTGTAACAGAGAAAGAGACCCAGTACTTC. Translation gives CATSVTEKETQYF.